The TCR beta chain under discussion was sequenced for a study of T cell responses to AZD1222 COVID-19 vaccine. Findings and caveats of the study: After the peak T cell response, and only then, were repertoires sampled. Spike-specific TCR breadth and depth went up after people got two AZD1222 doses. Donors, mostly white British, included more females; clonal diversity was possibly underestimated.

The method was immunoSEQ multiplex PCR; TCRdb's version includes in-frame clones alone and lacks a portion of them. The data contain around 130,000 clones, 80% to 95% of them singletons. Recipients boosted at about 4 weeks or about 12 weeks are pooled. With regard to this clone: Its matching antigen is unknown.

This CDR3 has 15 amino acids. Germline V gene lookup returns CDR1 LGHNA and CDR2 YNFKEQ. Trimming stripped 1 base from V and 0 bases from J, with 7 bases between. V and J are TRBV4-2 and TRBJ2-1; D gene ambiguous. The receptor was derived from an adult who received the AZD1222 COVID-19 vaccine. The sequencing used peripheral blood, collected 28 days after the second AZD1222 dose. The CDR3 DNA reads as TGTGCCAGCAGCCAAGGCCCCAGCTCCTACAATGAGCAGTTCTTC. Protein product: CASSQGPSSYNEQFF.